Shown below are 22 T cell receptor beta chains from a single sample sequenced in a study of cytomegalovirus exposure and HLA in healthy donors. Researchers ran the PCR with 60 Vbeta and 13 Jbeta primers. The repertoire was sequenced with immunoSEQ multiplex PCR; TCRdb's copy has only in-frame clones and lacks some. The table includes roughly 190,000 clones, around four fifths detected once. Specimen: PBMCs. These TCRs come from a female donor in good health and CMV-seronegative.

This clone was counted once. The chain is built from TRBV28 and TRBJ2-7; 9 bases are shared with TRBD1. The germline gives CDR1 MDHEN, CDR2 SYDVKM. Unmatched junction bases numbered 10, after V lost 6 bases and J lost 4 bases. CDR3 length: 15 amino acids. CDR3 bases: TGTGCCAGCAGACGGAGCCGGGACAGGGCGTACGAGCAGTACTTC. Encoded protein: CASRRSRDRAYEQYF.

The chain carries TRBV7-3 and TRBJ2-1, with 7 bases aligning to TRBD2. CDR3 length: 14 residues. The trim removed 2 bases at V and 8 bases at J, leaving 6 bases unmatched. Germline loops: CDR1 SGHTA, CDR2 FQGTGA. For the CDR3, the DNA is TGTGCCAGCAGCTTAGGTACGGGAGGCGATGAGCAGTTCTTC. Its protein is CASSLGTGGDEQFF.

This clone was observed a few times. Different DNA sequences within this sample yield the same CDR3. The chain combines TRBV15 with TRBJ1-3, with 10 bases fitting TRBD1. CDR1 and CDR2 (germline): LNHNV, YYDKDF (reference sequence). V dropped 5 bases and J dropped 1; count of bases not matched to a gene: 2. The CDR3 covers 15 residues. The CDR3 loop is CATSRDRGSGNTIYF. CDR3 coding DNA: TGTGCCACCAGCCGGGACAGGGGATCTGGAAACACCATATATTTT. The complete variable domain, with remaining parts taken from reference TRBV15 and TRBJ1-3, reads DAMVIQNPRYQVTQFGKPVTLSCSQTLNHNVMYWYQQKSSQAPKLLFHYYDKDFNNEADTPDNFQSRRPNTSFCFLDIRSPGLGDTAMYLCATSRDRGSGNTIYFGEGSWLTVV.

This rearrangement joins TRBV7-6 to TRBJ2-5, with TRBD2 identical over 11 bases. The J call may be incorrect, as the DNA end agrees better with TRBJ2-7. The CDR3 loop spans 14 amino acids. Germline CDR1 reads SGHVS; CDR2 reads FNYEAQ. This CDR3 reads CASSPGTSGYEQYF. In DNA, the CDR3 is TGTGCCAGCAGCCCCGGGACTAGCGGATACGAGCAGTACTTC.

This clone was seen only a few times. The chain links TRBV7-3 to TRBJ1-1; D call uncertain. The germline V gene encodes CDR1 SGHTA and CDR2 FQGTGA. This CDR3 contains 13 residues. Trimming removed 3 bases from V and 1 base from J, with 6 bases in between. The CDR3 region is CASSFNRNTEAFF. The CDR3 DNA sequence: TGTGCCAGCAGCTTCAACAGGAACACTGAAGCTTTCTTT. The variable domain in full, completed from reference TRBV7-3 and TRBJ1-1, reads GAGVSQTPSNKVTEKGKYVELRCDPISGHTALYWYRQSLGQGPEFLIYFQGTGAADDSGLPNDRFFAVRPEGSVSTLKIQRTERGDSAVYLCASSFNRNTEAFFGQGTRLTVV.

This clone was observed a single time. This chain links TRBV27 with TRBJ2-7; TRBD1 might be the D (5 bases). The germline CDR1 and CDR2 sequences are MNHEY and SMNVEV (reference sequence). The CDR3 is 13 residues long. V shed 5 bases and J shed 4 bases, with 12 bases lying between them. CDR3 DNA: TGTGCCAGCAGTCCGACTCAGGGATACGAGCAGTACTTC. Its translation: CASSPTQGYEQYF.

In this sample, this clone turned up once. Other nucleotide sequences from this sample produce the same CDR3. The chain's CDR3 is CASSLLTGPGTGELFF. CDR3 DNA sequence: TGTGCCAGCAGTCTATTGACAGGGCCGGGCACCGGGGAGCTGTTTTTT. The chain recombines TRBV6-6 with TRBJ2-2, with 7 bases fitting TRBD1. Germline-derived CDR1 and CDR2 are MNHNY and SVGAGI (reference sequence). J was trimmed by 4 bases and V by 5 bases; bases with no gene match: 10. The CDR3 has 16 residues.

The CDR3 loop is CAWSTEPSSRQDLGYTF. Here the CDR3 DNA reads TGTGCCTGGAGTACCGAGCCCTCTTCCCGACAGGATTTGGGCTACACCTTC. The rearrangement uses TRBV30 and TRBJ1-2; tentatively, D is TRBD1 (6 bases). The germline gives CDR1 GTSNPN, CDR2 SVGIG (reference sequence). Trimming pared 2 bases from V and 8 bases from J, leaving 27 bases between. The CDR3 extends over 17 amino acids.

The chain joins TRBV7-9 to TRBJ1-2, with D perhaps matching TRBD1 (6 bases). Germline V CDR1 and CDR2: SEHNR, FQNEAQ (reference sequence). The CDR3 totals 16 residues. V was shortened by 6 bases and J by 7 bases, with 24 bases between the two germline ends. The CDR3 DNA reads as TGTGCCAGCAGACCAAACACAGGGAGAGGTCTGGGTGGCTACACCTTC. Its translation: CASRPNTGRGLGGYTF.

A single count supports this clone. The CDR3 bases are TGTGCCAGCAGTTTATTCAGGGCCACTGAAGCTTTCTTT. Its translation: CASSLFRATEAFF. The V and J genes are TRBV27 and TRBJ1-1; weak D call: TRBD1 (5 bases). The CDR3 loop spans 13 amino acids. The V gene's germline CDR1 is MNHEY and CDR2 SMNVEV (reference sequence). V was clipped by 1 base and J by 4 bases, with 7 bases between them.

This clone was observed a single time. The CDR3 DNA reads as TGTGCCAGCAGTCGTCGGACGACAGGGGCGGCACAGCCCCAGCATTTT. Translating gives CASSRRTTGAAQPQHF. The rearrangement links TRBV28 to TRBJ1-5; 8 nucleotides match TRBD1. Germline V gene sequence: CDR1 MDHEN, CDR2 SYDVKM. The V segment lost 5 bases and the J segment 7 bases; nucleotides outside the gene matches: 13. The CDR3 runs 16 residues. Full variable domain (rest looked up from reference TRBV28 and TRBJ1-5): DVKVTQSSRYLVKRTGEKVFLECVQDMDHENMFWYRQDPGLGLRLIYFSYDVKMKEKGDIPEGYSVSREKKERFSLILESASTNQTSMYLCASSRRTTGAAQPQHFGDGTRLSIL.

This chain uses TRBV5-1 with TRBJ1-2; 7 bases are a match to TRBD1. V dropped 4 bases and J dropped 2; count of bases not matched to a gene: 8. Germline V gene sequence: CDR1 SGHRS, CDR2 YFSETQ. The CDR3 consists of 15 residues. The CDR3 nucleotides are TGCGCCAGCAGCCTCATACCGGGACAGAACTATGGCTACACCTTC. Translation: CASSLIPGQNYGYTF.

This sequence joins TRBV9 and TRBJ2-2; 10 bases match TRBD2. Germline V gene data show CDR1 as SGDLS and CDR2 as YYNGEE. The CDR3 is 18 amino acids. With 0 bases clipped from V and 5 bases from J, the junction kept 10 bases outside the gene matches. CDR3 in amino acids: CASSVEASGGLRTGELFF. The DNA of the CDR3 is TGTGCCAGCAGCGTAGAGGCTAGCGGGGGCCTCAGGACCGGGGAGCTGTTTTTT. Variable domain in full (rest from reference TRBV9 and TRBJ2-2): DSGVTQTPKHLITATGQRVTLRCSPRSGDLSVYWYQQSLDQGLQFLIQYYNGEERAKGNILERFSAQQFPDLHSELNLSSLELGDSALYFCASSVEASGGLRTGELFFGEGSRLTVL.

Written as DNA, the CDR3 is TGTGCCAGCAGCTTAAGCGGGACCGAGGTCGAAGCTTTCTTT. Translated, it gives CASSLSGTEVEAFF. The J gene is TRBJ1-1, the V gene TRBV7-9; weak D call: TRBD1 (5 bases). The ends were cut back, 2 bases at V and 8 bases at J, with 15 bases in the middle. The CDR3 has 14 residues. The germline V gene encodes CDR1 SEHNR and CDR2 FQNEAQ (reference sequence).

This chain connects TRBV9 to TRBJ2-1, with 8 bases identical to TRBD2. This CDR3 region has 15 residues. Trimming cost V 3 bases and J 0 bases; bases outside gene matches: 2. Germline CDR1 SGDLS, CDR2 YYNGEE. The CDR3 here is CASSASGSSYNEQFF. The CDR3 region has the DNA TGTGCCAGCAGCGCCAGCGGGAGCTCCTACAATGAGCAGTTCTTC.

The chain employs TRBV6-5 and TRBJ2-1; 8 bases align to TRBD2. The CDR3 consists of 16 residues. Unmatched junction bases numbered 13, after V lost 0 bases and J lost 12 bases. Germline-derived CDR1 and CDR2 are MNHEY and SVGAGI. The CDR3 region is CASSYSSGAPGKRQFF. DNA for the CDR3: TGTGCCAGCAGTTACTCTAGCGGGGCGCCGGGAAAAAGGCAGTTCTTC.

The chain links TRBV9 to TRBJ2-7; tentatively, D is TRBD2 (6 bases). This CDR3 is 15 amino acids long. V lost 0 bases, J lost 0 bases, and 10 bases lay in between. Germline CDR1 SGDLS, CDR2 YYNGEE. The CDR3 sequence is CASSVALDYSYEQYF. The CDR3 bases are TGTGCCAGCAGCGTAGCTCTGGACTACTCCTACGAGCAGTACTTC.

This clone was counted between two and nine times. V is TRBV9 and J is TRBJ2-2; 9 bases line up with TRBD2. J gave up 4 bases and V 8 bases, and 6 bases lay outside the gene matches. The CDR3 is 14 amino acids. CDR1 SGDLS and CDR2 YYNGEE come from the germline V gene. In DNA, the CDR3 is TGTGCCAGTGATCGCGGGGGGGTCACCGGGGAGCTGTTTTTT. It yields the protein CASDRGGVTGELFF.

The chain is built from TRBV5-4 and TRBJ1-4, with unresolved D. The germline gives CDR1 SGHNT, CDR2 YYREEE (reference sequence). This CDR3 has 13 amino acids. The germline V and J ends were trimmed by 5 bases and 3 bases, with 8 bases remaining between them. CDR3 sequence reads: CASSAPANEKLFF. CDR3 bases: TGTGCCAGCAGTGCCCCGGCTAATGAAAAACTGTTTTTT.

The chain recombines TRBV28 with TRBJ1-6, with D perhaps TRBD1 (6 bases). This CDR3 spans 13 amino acids. The V end was cut by 6 bases, the J end by 10 bases, with 13 bases between. The V gene's germline CDR1 is MDHEN and CDR2 SYDVKM. The CDR3 protein is CASSFSGQSPLHF. CDR3 in DNA: TGTGCCAGCAGCTTTTCGGGACAATCACCCCTCCACTTT.

A single count supports this clone. V and J are TRBV7-9 and TRBJ1-5, with D tentatively TRBD1 (5 bases). The germline CDR1 and CDR2 sequences are SEHNR and FQNEAQ (reference sequence). Trimming removed 3 bases from V and 2 bases from J, with 11 bases in between. The CDR3 runs 15 residues. The chain's CDR3 is CASSFSRAGNQPQHF. For the CDR3, the DNA is TGTGCCAGCAGCTTTAGCAGGGCTGGCAATCAGCCCCAGCATTTT.

The chain is built from TRBV7-9 and TRBJ2-2, with D perhaps matching TRBD2 (6 bases). V lost 1 base, J lost 8 bases, and 17 bases lay in between. CDR3 length: 16 residues. CDR1 SEHNR and CDR2 FQNEAQ come from the germline V gene (reference sequence). The CDR3 nucleotides are TGTGCCAGCAGCTTAGGCCGGGACTCCTCAAGGGGGGAGCTGTTTTTT. This codes for CASSLGRDSSRGELFF.